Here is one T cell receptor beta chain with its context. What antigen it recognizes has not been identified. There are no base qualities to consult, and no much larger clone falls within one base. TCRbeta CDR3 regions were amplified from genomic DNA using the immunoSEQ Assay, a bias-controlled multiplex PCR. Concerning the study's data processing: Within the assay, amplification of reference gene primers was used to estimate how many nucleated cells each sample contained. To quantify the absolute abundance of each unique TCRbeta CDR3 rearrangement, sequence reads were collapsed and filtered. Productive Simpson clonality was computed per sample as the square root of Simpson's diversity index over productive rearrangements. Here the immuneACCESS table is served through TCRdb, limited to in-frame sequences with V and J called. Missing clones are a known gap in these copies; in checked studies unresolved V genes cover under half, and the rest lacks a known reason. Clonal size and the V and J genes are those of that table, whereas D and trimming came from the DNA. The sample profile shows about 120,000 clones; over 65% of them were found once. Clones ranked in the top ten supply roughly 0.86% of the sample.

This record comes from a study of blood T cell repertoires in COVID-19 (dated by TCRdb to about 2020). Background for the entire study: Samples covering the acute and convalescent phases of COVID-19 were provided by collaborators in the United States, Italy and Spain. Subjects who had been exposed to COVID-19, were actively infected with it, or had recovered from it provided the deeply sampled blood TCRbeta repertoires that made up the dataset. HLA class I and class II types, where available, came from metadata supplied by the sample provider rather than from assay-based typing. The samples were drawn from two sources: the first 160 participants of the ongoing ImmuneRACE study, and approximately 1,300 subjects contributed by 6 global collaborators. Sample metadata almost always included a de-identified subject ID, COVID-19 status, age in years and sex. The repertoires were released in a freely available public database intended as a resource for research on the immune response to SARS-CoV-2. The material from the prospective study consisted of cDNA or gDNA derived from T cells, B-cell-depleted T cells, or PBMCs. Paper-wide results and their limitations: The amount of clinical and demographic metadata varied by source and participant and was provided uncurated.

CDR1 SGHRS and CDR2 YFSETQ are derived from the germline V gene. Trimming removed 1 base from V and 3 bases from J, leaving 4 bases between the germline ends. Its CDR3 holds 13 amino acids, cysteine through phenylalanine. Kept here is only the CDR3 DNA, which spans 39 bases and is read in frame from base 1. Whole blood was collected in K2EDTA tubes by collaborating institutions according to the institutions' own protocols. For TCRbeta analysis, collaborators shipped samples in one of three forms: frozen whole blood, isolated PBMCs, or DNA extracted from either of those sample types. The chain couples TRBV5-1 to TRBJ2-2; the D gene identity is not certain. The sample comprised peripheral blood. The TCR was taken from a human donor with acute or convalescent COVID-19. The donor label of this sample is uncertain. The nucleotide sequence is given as TGCGCCAGCAGCTTGTACTACACCGGGGAGCTGTTTTTT. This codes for CASSLYYTGELFF.